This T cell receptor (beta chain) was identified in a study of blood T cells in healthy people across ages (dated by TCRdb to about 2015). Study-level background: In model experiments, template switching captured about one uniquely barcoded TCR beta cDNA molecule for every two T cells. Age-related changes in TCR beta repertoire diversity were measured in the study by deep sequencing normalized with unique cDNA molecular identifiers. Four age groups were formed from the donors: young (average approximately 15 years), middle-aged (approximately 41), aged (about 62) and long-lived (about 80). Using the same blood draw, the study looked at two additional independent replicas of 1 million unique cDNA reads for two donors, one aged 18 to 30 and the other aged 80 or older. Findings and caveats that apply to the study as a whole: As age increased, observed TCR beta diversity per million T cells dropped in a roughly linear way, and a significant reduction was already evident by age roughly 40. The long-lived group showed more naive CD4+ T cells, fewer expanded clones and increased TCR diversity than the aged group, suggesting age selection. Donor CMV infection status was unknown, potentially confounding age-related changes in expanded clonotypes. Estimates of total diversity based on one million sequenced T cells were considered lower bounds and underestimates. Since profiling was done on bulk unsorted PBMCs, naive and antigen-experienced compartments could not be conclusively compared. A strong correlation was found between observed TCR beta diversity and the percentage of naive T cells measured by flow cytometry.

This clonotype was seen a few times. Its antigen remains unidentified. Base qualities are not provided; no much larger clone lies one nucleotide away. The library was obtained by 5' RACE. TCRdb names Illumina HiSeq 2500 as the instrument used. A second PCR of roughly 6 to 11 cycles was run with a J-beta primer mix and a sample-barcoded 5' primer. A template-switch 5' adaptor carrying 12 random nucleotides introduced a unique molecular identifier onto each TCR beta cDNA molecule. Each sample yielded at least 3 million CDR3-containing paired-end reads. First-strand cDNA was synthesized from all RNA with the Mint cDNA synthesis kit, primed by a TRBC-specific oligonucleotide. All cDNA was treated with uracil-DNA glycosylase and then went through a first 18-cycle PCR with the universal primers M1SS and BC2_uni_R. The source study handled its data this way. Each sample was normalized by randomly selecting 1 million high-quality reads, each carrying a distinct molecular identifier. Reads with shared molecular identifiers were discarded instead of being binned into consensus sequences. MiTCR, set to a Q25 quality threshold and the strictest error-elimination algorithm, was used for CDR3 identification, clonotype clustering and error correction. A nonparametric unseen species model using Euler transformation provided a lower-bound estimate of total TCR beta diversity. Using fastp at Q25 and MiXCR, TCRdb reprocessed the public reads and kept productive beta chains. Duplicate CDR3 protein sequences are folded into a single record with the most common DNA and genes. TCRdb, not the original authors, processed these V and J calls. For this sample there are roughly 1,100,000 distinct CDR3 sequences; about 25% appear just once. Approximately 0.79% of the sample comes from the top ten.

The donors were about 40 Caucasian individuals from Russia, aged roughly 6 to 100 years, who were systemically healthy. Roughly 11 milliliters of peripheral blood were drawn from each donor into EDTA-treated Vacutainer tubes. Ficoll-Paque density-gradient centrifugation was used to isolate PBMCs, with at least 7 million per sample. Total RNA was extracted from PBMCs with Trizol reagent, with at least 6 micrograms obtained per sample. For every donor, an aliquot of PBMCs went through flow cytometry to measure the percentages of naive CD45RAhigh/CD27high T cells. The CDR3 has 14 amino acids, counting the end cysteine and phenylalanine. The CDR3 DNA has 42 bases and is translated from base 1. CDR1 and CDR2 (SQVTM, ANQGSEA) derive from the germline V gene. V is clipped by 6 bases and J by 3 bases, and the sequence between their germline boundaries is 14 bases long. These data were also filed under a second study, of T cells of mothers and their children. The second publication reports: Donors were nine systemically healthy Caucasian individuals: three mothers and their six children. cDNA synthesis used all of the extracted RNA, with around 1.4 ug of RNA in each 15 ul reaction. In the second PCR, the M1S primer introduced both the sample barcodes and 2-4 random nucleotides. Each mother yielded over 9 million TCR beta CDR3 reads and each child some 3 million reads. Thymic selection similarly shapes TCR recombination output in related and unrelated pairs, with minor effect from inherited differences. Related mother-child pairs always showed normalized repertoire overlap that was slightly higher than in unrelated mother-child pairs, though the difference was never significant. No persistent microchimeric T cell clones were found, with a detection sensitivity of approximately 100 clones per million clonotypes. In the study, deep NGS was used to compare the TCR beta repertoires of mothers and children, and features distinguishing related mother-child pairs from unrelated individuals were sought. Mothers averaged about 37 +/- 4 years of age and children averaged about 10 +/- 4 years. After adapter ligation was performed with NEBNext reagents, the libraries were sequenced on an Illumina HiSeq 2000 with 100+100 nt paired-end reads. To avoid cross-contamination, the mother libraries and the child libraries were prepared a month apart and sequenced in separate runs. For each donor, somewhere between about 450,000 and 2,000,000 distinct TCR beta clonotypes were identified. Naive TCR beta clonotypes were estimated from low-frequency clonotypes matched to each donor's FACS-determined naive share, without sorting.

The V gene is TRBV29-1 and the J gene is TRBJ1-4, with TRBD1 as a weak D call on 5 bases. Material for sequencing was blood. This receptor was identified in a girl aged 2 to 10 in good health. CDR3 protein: CSVDGGPPNEKLFF. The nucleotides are TGCAGCGTGGATGGGGGACCCCCTAATGAAAAACTGTTTTTT.